Listed below are T cell receptor beta chains from one sample, sequenced in a study of vaccination and CD4 T cells after COVID-19. These receptors' antigens are unknown. Via MiXCR, TCRdb re-called the PCR reads, giving one row per CDR3 protein. The profile covers some 4,000 distinct CDR3 sequences, with 20% to 25% appearing a single time and 15% to 20% taken by the ten largest. Sequenced material: CD4+ T cells from blood, cultured in vitro. Every receptor here comes from a human donor who had recovered from COVID-19. Both conserved end residues are trimmed from each CDR3. D genes are given only for firm matches. Only some rows state a clone size, as once, few, many or a class for expanded clones.

cdr3_aa clone_size v_call d_call j_call
ASSPGTGVSLYGYT . TRBV27 TRBD1 TRBJ1-2
ASRGTGGGTEAF few TRBV6-1 TRBD1 TRBJ1-1
ASSGAYEQY few TRBV2 . TRBJ2-7
ASSPYGSGGQDTQY . TRBV7-7 TRBD2 TRBJ2-3
ASTIRGNYGYT medium-sized TRBV19 . TRBJ1-2
ASGRDGNNSPLH few TRBV6-1 . TRBJ1-6
AISEFTGASGANVLT . TRBV10-3 . TRBJ2-6
ASSIEGGGRYNEQF . TRBV19 . TRBJ2-1
ASSSLPGTYNEQF . TRBV6-5 . TRBJ2-1
AWSDEGYSPLH medium-sized TRBV30 . TRBJ1-6
ASTPRGGYEQY . TRBV6-1 . TRBJ2-7
SAMSGQDKISAQY medium-sized TRBV20-1 . TRBJ2-5
ASSGGSGTNYGYT . TRBV5-1 . TRBJ1-2
ATSRGEGIMGYT large TRBV15 . TRBJ1-2
ASSITGGWNSPLH few TRBV19 . TRBJ1-6
ASSLGLDREDTQY few TRBV12-3/TRBV12-4 TRBD1 TRBJ2-3
ASSLGQTSTDTQY . TRBV7-3 . TRBJ2-3
ASTSYSGNTIY . TRBV12-3/TRBV12-4 . TRBJ1-3
AWSVGILNTEAF . TRBV30 . TRBJ1-1
ASSPYRDLQETQY large TRBV27 . TRBJ2-5
ASRGLSVPTQY few TRBV2 . TRBJ2-5
ASSWGRLDYGYT few TRBV6-5 . TRBJ1-2
ASSVSYEQY few TRBV11-2 . TRBJ2-7
ASRDRVYNEQF few TRBV6-1 TRBD1 TRBJ2-1